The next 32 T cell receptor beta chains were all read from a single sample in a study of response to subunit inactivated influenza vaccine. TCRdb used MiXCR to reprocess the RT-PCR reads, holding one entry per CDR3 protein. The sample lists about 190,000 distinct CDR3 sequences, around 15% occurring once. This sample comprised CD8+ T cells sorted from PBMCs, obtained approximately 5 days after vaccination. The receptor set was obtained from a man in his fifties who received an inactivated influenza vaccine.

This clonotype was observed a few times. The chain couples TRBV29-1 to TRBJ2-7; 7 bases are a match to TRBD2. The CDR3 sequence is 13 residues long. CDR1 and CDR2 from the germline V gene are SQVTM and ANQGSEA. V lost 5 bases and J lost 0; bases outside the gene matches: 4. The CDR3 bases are TGCAGCGTTCTAGCGGTAAGCTCCTACGAGCAGTACTTC. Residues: CSVLAVSSYEQYF.

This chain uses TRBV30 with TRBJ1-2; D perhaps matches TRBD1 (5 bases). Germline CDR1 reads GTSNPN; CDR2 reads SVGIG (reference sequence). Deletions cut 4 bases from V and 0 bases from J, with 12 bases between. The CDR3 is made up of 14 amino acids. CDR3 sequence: CAWTSTETNYGYTF. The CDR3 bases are TGTGCCTGGACCTCGACAGAAACTAACTATGGCTACACCTTC.

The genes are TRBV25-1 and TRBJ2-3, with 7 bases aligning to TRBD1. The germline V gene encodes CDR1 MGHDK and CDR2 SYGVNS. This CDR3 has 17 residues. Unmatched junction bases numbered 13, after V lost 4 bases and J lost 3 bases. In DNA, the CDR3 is TGTGCCAGCAGTGGCACCAACAGGGGCCGCATAACAGATACGCAGTATTTT. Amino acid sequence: CASSGTNRGRITDTQYF.

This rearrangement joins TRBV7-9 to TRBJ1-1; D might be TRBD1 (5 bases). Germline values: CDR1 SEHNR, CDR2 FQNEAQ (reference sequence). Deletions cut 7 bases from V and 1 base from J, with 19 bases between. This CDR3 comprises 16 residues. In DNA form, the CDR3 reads TGTGCCAGCACATACAGGATTTCAAAAAGGAACACTGAAGCTTTCTTT. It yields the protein CASTYRISKRNTEAFF.

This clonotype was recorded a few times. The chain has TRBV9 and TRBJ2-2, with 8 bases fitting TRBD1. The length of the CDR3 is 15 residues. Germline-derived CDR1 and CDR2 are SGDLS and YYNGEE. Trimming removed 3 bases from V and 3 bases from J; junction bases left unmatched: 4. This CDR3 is CASSGPGGYTGELFF. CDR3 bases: TGTGCCAGCAGCGGGCCAGGGGGCTACACCGGGGAGCTGTTTTTT.

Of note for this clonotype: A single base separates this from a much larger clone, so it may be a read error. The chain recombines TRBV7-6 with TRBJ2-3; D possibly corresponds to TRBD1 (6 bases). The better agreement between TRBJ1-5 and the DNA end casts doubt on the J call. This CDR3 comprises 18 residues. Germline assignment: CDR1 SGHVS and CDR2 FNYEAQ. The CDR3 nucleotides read TGTGCCAGCAGCTTAGAGTTCCGCGGGGGCTCTAGCACAGATACGCAGCATTTT. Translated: CASSLEFRGGSSTDTQHF.

This CDR3 is CASRGQLNTEAFF. The CDR3 DNA reads as TGTGCCAGCAGGGGACAGCTAAACACTGAAGCTTTCTTT. The chain has TRBV2 and TRBJ1-1, with 7 bases that match TRBD1. With V trimmed by 6 bases and J by 2 bases, 3 bases remained unmatched. Germline V gene data show CDR1 as SNHLY and CDR2 as FYNNEI. The CDR3 length is 13 residues.

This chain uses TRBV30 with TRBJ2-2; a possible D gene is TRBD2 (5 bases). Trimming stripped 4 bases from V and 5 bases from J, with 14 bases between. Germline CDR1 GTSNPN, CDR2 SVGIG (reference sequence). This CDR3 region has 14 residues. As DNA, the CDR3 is TGTGCCTGGACGGACTTCACAGTAACCGGGGAGCTGTTTTTT. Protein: CAWTDFTVTGELFF.

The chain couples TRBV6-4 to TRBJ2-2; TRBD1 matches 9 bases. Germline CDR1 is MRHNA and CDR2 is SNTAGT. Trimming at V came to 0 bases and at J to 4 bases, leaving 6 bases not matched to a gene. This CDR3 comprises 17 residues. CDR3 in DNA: TGTGCCAGCAGTGACTCAGTAGCGGACAGGGGCACCGGGGAGCTGTTTTTT. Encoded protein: CASSDSVADRGTGELFF.

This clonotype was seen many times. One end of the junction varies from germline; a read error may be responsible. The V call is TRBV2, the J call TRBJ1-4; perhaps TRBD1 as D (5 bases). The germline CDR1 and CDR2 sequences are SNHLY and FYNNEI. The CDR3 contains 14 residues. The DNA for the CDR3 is TGTGCCAGCAATGAAGGGGCTCAGGAAGAAAAACTGTTTTTT. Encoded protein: CASNEGAQEEKLFF.

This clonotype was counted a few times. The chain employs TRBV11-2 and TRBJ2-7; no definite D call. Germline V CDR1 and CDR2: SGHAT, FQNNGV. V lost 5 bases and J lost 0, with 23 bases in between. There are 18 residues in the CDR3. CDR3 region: CASSQRSLSHISSYEQYF. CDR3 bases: TGTGCCAGCAGCCAGAGGAGTCTGTCCCACATTAGCTCCTACGAGCAGTACTTC.

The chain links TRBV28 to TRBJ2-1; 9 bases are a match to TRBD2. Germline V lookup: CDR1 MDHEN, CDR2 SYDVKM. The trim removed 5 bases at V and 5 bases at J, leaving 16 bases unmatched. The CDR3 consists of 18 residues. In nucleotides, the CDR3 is TGTGCCAGCAGTCAAGCGGGAGGAGGAGGGGGTGTCGACAATGAGCAGTTCTTC. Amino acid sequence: CASSQAGGGGGVDNEQFF.

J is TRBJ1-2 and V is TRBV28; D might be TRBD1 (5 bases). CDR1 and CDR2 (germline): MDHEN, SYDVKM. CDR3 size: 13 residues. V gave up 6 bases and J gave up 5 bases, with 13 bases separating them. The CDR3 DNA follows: TGTGCCAGCAGCGGGACCCGCGGGTATGGCTACACCTTC. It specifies CASSGTRGYGYTF.

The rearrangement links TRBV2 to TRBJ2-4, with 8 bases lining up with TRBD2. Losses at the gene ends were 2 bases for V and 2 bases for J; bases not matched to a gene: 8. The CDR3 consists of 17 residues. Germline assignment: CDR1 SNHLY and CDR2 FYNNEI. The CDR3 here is CASSERGGLSSKNIQYF. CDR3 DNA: TGTGCCAGCAGTGAACGGGGGGGACTAAGCTCCAAAAACATTCAGTACTTC.

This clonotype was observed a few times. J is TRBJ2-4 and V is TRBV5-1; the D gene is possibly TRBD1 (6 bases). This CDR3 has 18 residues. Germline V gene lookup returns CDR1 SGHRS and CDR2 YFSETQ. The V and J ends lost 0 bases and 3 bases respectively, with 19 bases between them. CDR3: CASSLGLSGQHRKNIQYF. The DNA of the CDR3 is TGCGCCAGCAGCTTGGGTCTCTCGGGACAACACCGCAAAAACATTCAGTACTTC.

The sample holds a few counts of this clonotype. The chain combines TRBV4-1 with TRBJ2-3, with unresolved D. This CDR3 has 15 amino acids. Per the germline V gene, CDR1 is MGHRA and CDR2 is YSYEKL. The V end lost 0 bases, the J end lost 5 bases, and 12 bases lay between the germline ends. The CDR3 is CASSQDFPSGDTQYF. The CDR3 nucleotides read TGCGCCAGCAGCCAAGATTTCCCGTCCGGAGATACGCAGTATTTT.

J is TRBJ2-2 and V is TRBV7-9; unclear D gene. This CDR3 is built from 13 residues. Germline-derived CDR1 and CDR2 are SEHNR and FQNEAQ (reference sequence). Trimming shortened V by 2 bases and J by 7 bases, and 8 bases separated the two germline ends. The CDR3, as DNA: TGTGCCAGCAGCTTAAATTTAGGCGGGGAGCTGTTTTTT. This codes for CASSLNLGGELFF.

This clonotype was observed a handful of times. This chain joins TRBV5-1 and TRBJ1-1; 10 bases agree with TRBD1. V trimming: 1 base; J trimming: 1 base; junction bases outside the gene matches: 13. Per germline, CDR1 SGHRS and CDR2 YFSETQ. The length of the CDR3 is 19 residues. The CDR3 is CASSLSGTGELPKNTEAFF. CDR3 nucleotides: TGCGCCAGCAGCTTGTCCGGGACAGGGGAACTCCCAAAGAACACTGAAGCTTTCTTT.

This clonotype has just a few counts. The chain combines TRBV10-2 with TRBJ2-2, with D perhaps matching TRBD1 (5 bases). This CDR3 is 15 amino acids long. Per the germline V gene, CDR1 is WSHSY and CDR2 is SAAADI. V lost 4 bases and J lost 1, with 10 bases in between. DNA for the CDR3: TGCGCCAGCAGTGTAGCAGGGCTGAACACCGGGGAGCTGTTTTTT. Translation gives CASSVAGLNTGELFF.

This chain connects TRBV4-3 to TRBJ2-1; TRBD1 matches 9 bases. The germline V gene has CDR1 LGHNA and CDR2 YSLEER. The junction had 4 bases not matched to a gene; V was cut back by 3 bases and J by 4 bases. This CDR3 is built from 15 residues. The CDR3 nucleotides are TGCGCCAGCAGCCAGCGGGACAGGGTTTACAATGAGCAGTTCTTC. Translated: CASSQRDRVYNEQFF.

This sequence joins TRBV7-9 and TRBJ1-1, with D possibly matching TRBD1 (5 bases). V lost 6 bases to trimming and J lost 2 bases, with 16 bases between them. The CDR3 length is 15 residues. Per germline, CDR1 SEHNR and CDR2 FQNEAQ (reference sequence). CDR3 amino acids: CASRPGPAGNTEAFF. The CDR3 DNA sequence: TGTGCCAGCAGACCAGGGCCCGCGGGAAACACTGAAGCTTTCTTT.

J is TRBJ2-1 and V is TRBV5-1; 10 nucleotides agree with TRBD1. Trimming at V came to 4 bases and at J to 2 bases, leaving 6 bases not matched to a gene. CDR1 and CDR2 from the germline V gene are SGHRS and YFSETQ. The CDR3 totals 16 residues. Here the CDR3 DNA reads TGCGCCAGCAGCCTAGGGGACAGGGGCGCCTACAATGAGCAGTTCTTC. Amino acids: CASSLGDRGAYNEQFF.

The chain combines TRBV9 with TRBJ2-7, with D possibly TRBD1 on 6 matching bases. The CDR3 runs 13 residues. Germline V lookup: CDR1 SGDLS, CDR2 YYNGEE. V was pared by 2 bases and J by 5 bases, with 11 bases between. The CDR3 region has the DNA TGTGCCAGCAGCGTCGCAGGGGCCCACGAGCAGTACTTC. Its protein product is CASSVAGAHEQYF.

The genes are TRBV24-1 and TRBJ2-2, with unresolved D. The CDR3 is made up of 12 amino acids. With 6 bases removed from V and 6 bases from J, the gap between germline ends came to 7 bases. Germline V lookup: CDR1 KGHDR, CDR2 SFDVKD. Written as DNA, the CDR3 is TGTGCCACCAGTTCACCGGCCGGGGAGCTGTTTTTT. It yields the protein CATSSPAGELFF.

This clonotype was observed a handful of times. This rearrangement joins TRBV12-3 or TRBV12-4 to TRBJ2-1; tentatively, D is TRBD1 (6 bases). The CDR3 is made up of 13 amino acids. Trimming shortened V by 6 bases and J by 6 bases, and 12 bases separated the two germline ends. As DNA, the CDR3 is TGTGCCAGCAGGATAGGGACAAGCAATGAGCAGTTCTTC. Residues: CASRIGTSNEQFF.

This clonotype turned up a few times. CDR3 nucleotide sequence: TGTGCCGGCTCCAACTCCGGGGAGCTGTTTTTT. Translation: CAGSNSGELFF. The chain recombines TRBV11-1 with TRBJ2-2; D gene unclear. V was trimmed by 11 bases and J by 6 bases, leaving 10 bases between them. This CDR3 has 11 residues. In germline, CDR1 is SGHAT, CDR2 FQDESV (reference sequence).

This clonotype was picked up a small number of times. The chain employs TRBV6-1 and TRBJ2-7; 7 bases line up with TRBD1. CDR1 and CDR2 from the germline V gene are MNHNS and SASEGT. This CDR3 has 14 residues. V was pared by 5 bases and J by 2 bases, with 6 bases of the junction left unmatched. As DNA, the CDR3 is TGTGCCAGCAGTCGGACAGGTTCTACCTACGAGCAGTACTTC. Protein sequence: CASSRTGSTYEQYF.

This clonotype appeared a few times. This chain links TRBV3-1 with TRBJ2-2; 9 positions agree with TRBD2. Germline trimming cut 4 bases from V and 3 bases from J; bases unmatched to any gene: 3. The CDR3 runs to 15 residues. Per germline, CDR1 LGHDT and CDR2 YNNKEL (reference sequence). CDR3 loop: CASSPSGKYTGELFF. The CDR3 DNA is TGTGCCAGCAGCCCTAGCGGGAAGTACACCGGGGAGCTGTTTTTT.

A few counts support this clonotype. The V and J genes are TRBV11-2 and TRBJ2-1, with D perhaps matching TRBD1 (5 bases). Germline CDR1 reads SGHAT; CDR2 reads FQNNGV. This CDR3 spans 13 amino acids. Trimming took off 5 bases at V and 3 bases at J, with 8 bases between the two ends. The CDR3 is CASSGHRYNEQFF. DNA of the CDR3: TGTGCCAGCAGCGGACATCGCTACAATGAGCAGTTCTTC.

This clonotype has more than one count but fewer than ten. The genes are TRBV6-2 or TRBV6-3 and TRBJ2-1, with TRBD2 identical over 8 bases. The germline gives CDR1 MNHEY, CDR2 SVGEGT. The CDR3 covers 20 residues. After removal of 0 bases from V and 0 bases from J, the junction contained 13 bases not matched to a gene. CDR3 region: CASSYSGGRNYVDSYNEQFF. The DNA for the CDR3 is TGTGCCAGCAGTTACTCGGGCGGGAGGAACTATGTGGACTCCTACAATGAGCAGTTCTTC.

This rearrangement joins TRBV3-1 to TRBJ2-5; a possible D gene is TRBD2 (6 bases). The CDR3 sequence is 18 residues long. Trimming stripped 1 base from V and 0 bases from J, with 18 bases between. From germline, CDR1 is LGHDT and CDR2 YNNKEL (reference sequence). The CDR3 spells CASSQGLVIMSYQETQYF. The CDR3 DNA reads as TGTGCCAGCAGCCAAGGACTAGTGATCATGAGCTACCAAGAGACCCAGTACTTC.

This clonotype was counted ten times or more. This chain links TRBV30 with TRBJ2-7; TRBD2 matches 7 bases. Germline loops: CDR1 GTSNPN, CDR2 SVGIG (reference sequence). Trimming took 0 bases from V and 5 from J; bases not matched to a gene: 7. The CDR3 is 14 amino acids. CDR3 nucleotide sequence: TGTGCCTGGAGTGTGACGGGAGGTTTGGACGAGCAGTACTTC. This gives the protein CAWSVTGGLDEQYF. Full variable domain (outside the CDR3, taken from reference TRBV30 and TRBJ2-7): SQTIHQWPATLVQPVGSPLSLECTVEGTSNPNLYWYRQAAGRGLQLLFYSVGIGQISSEVPQNLSASRPQDRQFILSSKKLLLSDSGFYLCAWSVTGGLDEQYFGPGTRLTVT.